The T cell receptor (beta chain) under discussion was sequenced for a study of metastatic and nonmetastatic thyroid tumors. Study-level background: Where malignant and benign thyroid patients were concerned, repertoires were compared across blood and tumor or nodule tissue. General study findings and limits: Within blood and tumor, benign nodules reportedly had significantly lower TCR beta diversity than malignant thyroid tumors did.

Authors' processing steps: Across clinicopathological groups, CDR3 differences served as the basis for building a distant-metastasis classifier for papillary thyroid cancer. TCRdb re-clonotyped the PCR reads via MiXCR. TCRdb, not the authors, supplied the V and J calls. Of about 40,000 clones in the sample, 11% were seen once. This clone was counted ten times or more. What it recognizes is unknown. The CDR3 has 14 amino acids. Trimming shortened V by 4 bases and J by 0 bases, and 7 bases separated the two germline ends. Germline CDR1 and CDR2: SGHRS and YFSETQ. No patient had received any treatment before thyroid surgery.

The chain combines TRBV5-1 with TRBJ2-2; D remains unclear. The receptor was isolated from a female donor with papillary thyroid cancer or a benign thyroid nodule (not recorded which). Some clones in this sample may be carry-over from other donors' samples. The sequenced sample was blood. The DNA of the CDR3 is TGCGCCAGCAGCGGCGGAACGAACACCGGGGAGCTGTTTTTT. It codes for CASSGGTNTGELFF.